Ten or more counts support the clone carrying this TCR beta chain. The sample belongs to a study of neurological immune-mediated disorders. Trimming removed 4 bases from V and 0 bases from J, with 11 bases in between. In germline, CDR1 is SGHKS, CDR2 YYEKEE (reference sequence). The CDR3 runs 15 residues. 5'RACE generated cDNA with 10-nucleotide random UMIs. A single run covered 15-18 subjects with over 170 million TCR-beta sequences. TCRdb re-called the 5' RACE reads with MiXCR, one entry per CDR3 protein. The sample lists 70,000 or so distinct CDR3 sequences; 2.5% to 4% were seen once. Sequencing used PBMCs. This TCR was sampled from a woman between 50 and 59 years old with multiple sclerosis. This chain joins TRBV5-5 and TRBJ1-5; the D gene is possibly TRBD1 (6 bases). The chain's CDR3 is CASSPRTDSNQPQHF. The DNA of the CDR3 is TGTGCCAGCAGCCCTCGGACAGATAGCAATCAGCCCCAGCATTTT.